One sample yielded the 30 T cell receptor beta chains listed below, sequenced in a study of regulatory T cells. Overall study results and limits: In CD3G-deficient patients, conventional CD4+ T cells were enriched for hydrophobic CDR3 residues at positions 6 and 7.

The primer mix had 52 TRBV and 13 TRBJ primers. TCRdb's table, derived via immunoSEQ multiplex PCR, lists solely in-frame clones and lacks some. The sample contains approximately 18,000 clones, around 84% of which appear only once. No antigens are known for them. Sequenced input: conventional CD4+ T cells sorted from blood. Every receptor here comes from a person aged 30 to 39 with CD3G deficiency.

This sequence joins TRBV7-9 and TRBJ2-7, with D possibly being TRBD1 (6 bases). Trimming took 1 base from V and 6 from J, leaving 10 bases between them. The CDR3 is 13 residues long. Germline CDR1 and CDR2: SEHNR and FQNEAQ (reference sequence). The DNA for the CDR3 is TGTGCCAGCAGCTTAGGCAGGGGTGGCGAGCAGTACTTC. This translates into CASSLGRGGEQYF.

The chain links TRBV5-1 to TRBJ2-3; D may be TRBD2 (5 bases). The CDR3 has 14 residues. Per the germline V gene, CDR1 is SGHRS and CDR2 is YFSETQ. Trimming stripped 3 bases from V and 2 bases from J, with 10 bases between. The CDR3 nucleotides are TGCGCCAGCAGCTACGGACTCGTCACAGATACGCAGTATTTT. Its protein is CASSYGLVTDTQYF.

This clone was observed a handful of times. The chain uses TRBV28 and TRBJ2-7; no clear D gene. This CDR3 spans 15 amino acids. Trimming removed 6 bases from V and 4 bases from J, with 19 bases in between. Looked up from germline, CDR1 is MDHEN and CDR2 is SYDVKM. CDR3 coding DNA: TGTGCCAGCAGCTCGAACAGTAGATATCTGTACGAGCAGTACTTC. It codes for CASSSNSRYLYEQYF.

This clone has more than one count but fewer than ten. CDR3 DNA: TGTGCCAGCTCACCCACCGCGGGGGGGGCCAATGAGCAGTTCTTC. This translates into CASSPTAGGANEQFF. The chain uses TRBV18 and TRBJ2-1; 9 positions agree with TRBD2. V dropped 3 bases and J dropped 6; count of bases not matched to a gene: 6. The CDR3 length is 15 residues. Germline values: CDR1 KGHSH, CDR2 LQKENI.

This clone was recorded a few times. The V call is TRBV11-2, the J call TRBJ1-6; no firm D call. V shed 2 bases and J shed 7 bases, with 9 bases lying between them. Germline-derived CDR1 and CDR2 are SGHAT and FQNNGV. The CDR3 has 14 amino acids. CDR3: CASSLTGKNSPLHF. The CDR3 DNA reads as TGTGCCAGCAGCTTAACCGGGAAGAATTCACCCCTCCACTTT.

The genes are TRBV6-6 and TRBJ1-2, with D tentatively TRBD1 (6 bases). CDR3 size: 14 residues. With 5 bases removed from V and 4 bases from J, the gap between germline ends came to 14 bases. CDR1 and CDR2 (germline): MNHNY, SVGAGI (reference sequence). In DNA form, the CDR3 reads TGTGCCAGCAGTCACGGACAGCTTTCCTATGGCTACACCTTC. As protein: CASSHGQLSYGYTF.

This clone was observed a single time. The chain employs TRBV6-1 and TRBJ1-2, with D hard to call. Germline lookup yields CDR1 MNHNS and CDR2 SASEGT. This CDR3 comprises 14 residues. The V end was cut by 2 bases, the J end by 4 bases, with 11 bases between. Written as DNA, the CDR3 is TGTGCCAGCAGTGAATTTGGGAATTCCTATGGCTACACCTTC. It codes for CASSEFGNSYGYTF.

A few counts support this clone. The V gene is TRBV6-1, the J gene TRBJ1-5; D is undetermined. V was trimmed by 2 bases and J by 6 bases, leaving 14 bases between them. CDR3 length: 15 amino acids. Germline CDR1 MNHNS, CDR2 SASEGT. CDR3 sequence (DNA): TGTGCCAGCAGTGAACCTTATGGAGGGTCTCAGCCCCAGCATTTT. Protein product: CASSEPYGGSQPQHF.

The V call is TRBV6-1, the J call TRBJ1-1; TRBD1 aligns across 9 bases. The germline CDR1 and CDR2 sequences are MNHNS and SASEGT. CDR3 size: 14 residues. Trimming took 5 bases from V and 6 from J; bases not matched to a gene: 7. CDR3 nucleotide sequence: TGTGCCAGCAGTCGCCGGGACAGGGCATCTGAAGCTTTCTTT. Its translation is CASSRRDRASEAFF.

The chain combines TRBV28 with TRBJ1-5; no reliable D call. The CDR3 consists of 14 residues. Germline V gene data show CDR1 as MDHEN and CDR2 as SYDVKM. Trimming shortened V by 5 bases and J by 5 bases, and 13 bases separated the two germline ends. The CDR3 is CASSPARGDQPQHF. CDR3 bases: TGTGCCAGCAGTCCCGCCCGGGGTGATCAGCCCCAGCATTTT.

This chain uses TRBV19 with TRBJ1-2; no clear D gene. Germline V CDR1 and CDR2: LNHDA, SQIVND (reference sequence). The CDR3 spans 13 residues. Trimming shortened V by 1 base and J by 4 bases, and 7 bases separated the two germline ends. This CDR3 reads CASSIGRSYGYTF. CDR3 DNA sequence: TGTGCCAGTAGTATAGGAAGGAGCTATGGCTACACCTTC.

The CDR3 reads CASSGQVEETQYF. The DNA for the CDR3 is TGTGCCAGCTCAGGACAGGTTGAAGAGACCCAGTACTTC. The genes are TRBV18 and TRBJ2-5, with 7 bases that match TRBD1. The CDR3 has 13 amino acids. Germline trimming cut 5 bases from V and 3 bases from J; bases unmatched to any gene: 3. Germline values: CDR1 KGHSH, CDR2 LQKENI.

The CDR3 DNA reads as TGTGCCAGCAGTGAAAACGGACTAGCGGGACTGGGCAAAAACATTCAGTACTTC. Translating it yields CASSENGLAGLGKNIQYF. The chain is built from TRBV6-1 and TRBJ2-4, with 12 bases identical to TRBD2. Germline CDR1 reads MNHNS; CDR2 reads SASEGT. The CDR3 runs to 18 residues. V shed 2 bases, J shed 3 bases, and the junction held 8 bases outside the gene matches.

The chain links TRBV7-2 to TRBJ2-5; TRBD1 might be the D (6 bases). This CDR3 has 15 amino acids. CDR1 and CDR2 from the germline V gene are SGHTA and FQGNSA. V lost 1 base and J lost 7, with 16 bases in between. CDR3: CASSLEGTHGSTQYF. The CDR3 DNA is TGTGCCAGCAGCTTAGAAGGGACACATGGATCGACCCAGTACTTC.

The CDR3 region has the DNA TGTGCCAGCAACTTGGGAGGGACAGGGGGGTTTAAGGGCTACACCTTC. Protein: CASNLGGTGGFKGYTF. The chain has TRBV28 and TRBJ1-2, with 11 bases that match TRBD1. Germline lookup yields CDR1 MDHEN and CDR2 SYDVKM. The trim removed 7 bases at V and 8 bases at J, leaving 15 bases unmatched. CDR3 length equals 16 residues.

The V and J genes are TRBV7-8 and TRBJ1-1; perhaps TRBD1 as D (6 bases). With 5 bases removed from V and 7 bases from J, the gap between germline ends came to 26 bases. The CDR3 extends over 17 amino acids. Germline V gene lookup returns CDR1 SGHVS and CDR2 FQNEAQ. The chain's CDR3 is CASSNKKTGGRLGEAFF. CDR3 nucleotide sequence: TGTGCCAGCAGCAATAAAAAAACTGGGGGGCGGCTTGGTGAAGCTTTCTTT. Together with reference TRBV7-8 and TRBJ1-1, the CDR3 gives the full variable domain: GAGVSQSPRYKVAKRGQDVALRCDPISGHVSLFWYQQALGQGPEFLTYFQNEAQLDKSGLPSDRFFAERPEGSVSTLKIQRTQQEDSAVYLCASSNKKTGGRLGEAFFGQGTRLTVV.

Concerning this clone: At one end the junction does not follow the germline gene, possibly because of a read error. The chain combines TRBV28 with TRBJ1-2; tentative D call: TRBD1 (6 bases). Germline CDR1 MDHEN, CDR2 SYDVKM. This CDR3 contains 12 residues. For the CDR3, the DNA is TGTGCCAGCAGTCCCCCTCTTACAGGGACTGAGTTC. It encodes CASSPPLTGTEF.

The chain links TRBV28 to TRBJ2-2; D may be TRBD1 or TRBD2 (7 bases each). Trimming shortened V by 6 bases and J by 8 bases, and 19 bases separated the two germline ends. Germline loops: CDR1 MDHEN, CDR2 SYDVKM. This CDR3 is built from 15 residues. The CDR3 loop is CASRNPSGGEGELFF. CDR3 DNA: TGTGCCAGCAGAAATCCCTCAGGGGGGGAAGGGGAGCTGTTTTTT.

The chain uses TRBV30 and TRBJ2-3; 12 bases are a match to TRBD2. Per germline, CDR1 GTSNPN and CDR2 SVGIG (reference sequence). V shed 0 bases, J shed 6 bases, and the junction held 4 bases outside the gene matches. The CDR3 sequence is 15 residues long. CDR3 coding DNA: TGTGCCTGGAGTGTAAGGGGACTAGCGGGCGATACGCAGTATTTT. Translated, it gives CAWSVRGLAGDTQYF.

This CDR3 reads CASSPSWLGNEKLFF. CDR3 sequence (DNA): TGTGCCAGCAGTCCTTCCTGGTTGGGGAATGAAAAACTGTTTTTT. V gene TRBV28 combines with J gene TRBJ1-4; D is unresolved. The germline V gene has CDR1 MDHEN and CDR2 SYDVKM. V was trimmed by 5 bases and J by 5 bases, leaving 15 bases between them. The length of the CDR3 is 15 residues.

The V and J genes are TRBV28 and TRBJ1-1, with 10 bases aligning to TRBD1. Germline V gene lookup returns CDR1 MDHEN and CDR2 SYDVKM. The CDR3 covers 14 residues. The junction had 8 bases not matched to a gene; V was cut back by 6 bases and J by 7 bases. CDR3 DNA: TGTGCCAGCAGCAGGACAGGGGGAAACGGTGAAGCTTTCTTT. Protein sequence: CASSRTGGNGEAFF.

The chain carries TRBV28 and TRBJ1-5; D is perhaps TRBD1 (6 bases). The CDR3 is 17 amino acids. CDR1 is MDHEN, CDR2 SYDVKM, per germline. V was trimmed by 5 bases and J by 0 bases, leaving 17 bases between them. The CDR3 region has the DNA TGTGCCAGCAGTCCCGTTAGGGGGGTAGATAGCAATCAGCCCCAGCATTTT. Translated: CASSPVRGVDSNQPQHF.

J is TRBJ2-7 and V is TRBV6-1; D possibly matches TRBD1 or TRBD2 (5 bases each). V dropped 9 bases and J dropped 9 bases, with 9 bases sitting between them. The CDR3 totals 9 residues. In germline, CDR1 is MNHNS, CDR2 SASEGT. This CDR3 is CASGTGQYF. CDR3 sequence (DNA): TGTGCCAGTGGGACGGGGCAGTACTTC.

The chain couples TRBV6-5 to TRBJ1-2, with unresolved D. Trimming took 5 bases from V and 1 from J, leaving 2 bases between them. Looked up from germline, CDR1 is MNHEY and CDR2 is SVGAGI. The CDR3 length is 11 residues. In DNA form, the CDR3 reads TGTGCCAGCAGTCTTAACTATGGCTACACCTTC. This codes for CASSLNYGYTF.

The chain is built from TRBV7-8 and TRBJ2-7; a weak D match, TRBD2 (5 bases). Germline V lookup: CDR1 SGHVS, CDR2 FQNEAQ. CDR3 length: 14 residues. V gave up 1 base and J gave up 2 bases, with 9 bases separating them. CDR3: CASSLGVRAYEQYF. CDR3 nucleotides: TGTGCCAGCAGCTTAGGGGTGAGGGCCTACGAGCAGTACTTC. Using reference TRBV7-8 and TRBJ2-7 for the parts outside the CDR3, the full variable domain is GAGVSQSPRYKVAKRGQDVALRCDPISGHVSLFWYQQALGQGPEFLTYFQNEAQLDKSGLPSDRFFAERPEGSVSTLKIQRTQQEDSAVYLCASSLGVRAYEQYFGPGTRLTVT.

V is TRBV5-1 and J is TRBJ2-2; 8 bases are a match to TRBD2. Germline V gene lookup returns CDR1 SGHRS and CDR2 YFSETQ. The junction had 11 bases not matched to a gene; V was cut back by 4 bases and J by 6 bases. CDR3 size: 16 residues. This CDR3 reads CASSHAGLASPGELFF. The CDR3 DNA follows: TGCGCCAGCAGCCATGCCGGACTAGCTTCCCCCGGGGAGCTGTTTTTT. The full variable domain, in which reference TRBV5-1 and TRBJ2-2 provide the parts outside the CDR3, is KAGVTQTPRYLIKTRGQQVTLSCSPISGHRSVSWYQQTPGQGLQFLFEYFSETQRNKGNFPGRFSGRQFSNSRSEMNVSTLELGDSALYLCASSHAGLASPGELFFGEGSRLTVL.

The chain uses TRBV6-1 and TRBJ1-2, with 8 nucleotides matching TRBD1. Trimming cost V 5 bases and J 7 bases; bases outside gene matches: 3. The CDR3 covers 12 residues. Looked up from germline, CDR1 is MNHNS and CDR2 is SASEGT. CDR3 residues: CASSSGGVGYTF. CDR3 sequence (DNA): TGTGCCAGCAGTTCAGGGGGCGTTGGCTACACCTTC.

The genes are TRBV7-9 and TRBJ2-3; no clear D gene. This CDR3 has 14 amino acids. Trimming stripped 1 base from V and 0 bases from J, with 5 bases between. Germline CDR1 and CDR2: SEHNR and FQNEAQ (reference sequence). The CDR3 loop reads CASSLGQSTDTQYF. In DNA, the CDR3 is TGTGCCAGCAGCTTAGGGCAGAGCACAGATACGCAGTATTTT.

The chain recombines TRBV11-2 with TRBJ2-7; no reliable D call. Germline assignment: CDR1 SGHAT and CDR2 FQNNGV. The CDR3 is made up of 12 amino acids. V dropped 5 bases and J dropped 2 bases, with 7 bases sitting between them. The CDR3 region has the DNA TGTGCCAGCAGCAGACTCCCCTACGAGCAGTACTTC. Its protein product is CASSRLPYEQYF.

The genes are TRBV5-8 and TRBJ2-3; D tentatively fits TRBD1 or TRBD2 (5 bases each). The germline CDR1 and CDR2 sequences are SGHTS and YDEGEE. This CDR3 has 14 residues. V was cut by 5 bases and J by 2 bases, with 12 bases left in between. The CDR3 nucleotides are TGTGCCAGCAGACAAACGGGGCCCACAGATACGCAGTATTTT. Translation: CASRQTGPTDTQYF.